The source of this T cell receptor beta chain is a study of radiotherapy plus CTLA-4 blockade in lung cancer. Study at large: Objective responses occurred in around 18% of patients; around 28% had disease control. Overall study results and limits: Once radiotherapy plus ipilimumab had been given, TCR clones derived from tumor expanded in blood.

Treatment of patients with chemo-refractory metastatic non-small-cell lung cancer consisted of focal radiation plus CTLA-4 blockade with ipilimumab. With regard to this clone: The antigen is not known.

Germline-derived CDR1 and CDR2 are LGHNA and YNFKEQ. V was clipped by 4 bases and J by 6 bases, with 11 bases between them. The CDR3 contains 13 residues. Repertoires were generated with immunoSEQ multiplex PCR, while TCRdb's copy carries only in-frame clones and drops some. The sample has about 40,000 clones, more than 65% seen once. The sample consisted of peripheral blood, taken from a patient treated with radiotherapy plus ipilimumab. The chain links TRBV4-2 to TRBJ2-3; possibly TRBD2 for D (5 bases). This receptor was identified in a human donor with non-small cell lung cancer who had stable disease on radiotherapy plus ipilimumab. The CDR3 protein is CASSLTKRDTQYF. The CDR3 nucleotides read TGTGCCAGCAGCCTCACAAAGCGGGATACGCAGTATTTT.